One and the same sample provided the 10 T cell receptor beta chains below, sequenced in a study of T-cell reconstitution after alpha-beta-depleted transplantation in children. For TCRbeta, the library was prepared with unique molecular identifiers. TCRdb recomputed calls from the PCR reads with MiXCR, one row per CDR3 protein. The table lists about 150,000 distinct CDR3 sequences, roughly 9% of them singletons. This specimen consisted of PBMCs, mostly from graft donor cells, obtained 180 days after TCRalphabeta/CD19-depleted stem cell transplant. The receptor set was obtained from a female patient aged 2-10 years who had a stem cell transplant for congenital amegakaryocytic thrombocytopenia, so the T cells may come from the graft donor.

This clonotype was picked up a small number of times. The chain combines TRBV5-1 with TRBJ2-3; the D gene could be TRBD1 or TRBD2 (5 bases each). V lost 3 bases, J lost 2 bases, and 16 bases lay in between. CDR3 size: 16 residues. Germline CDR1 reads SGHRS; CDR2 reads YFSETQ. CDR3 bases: TGCGCCAGCAGCTCGGCTCTCGGGGCCTACACAGATACGCAGTATTTT. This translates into CASSSALGAYTDTQYF.

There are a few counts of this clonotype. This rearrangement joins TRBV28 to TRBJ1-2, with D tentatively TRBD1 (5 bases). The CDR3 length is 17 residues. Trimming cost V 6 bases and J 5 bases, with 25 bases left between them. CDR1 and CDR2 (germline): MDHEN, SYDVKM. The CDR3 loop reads CASRIMSLGPTNYGYTF. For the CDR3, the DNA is TGTGCCAGCAGGATAATGAGTTTGGGACCGACGAATTATGGCTACACCTTC.

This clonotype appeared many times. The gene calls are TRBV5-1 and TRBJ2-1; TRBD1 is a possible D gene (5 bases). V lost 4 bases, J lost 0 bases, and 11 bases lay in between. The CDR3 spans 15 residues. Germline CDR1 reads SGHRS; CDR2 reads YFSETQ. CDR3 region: CASSPQGSSYNEQFF. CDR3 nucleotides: TGCGCCAGCAGCCCCCAGGGCAGCTCCTACAATGAGCAGTTCTTC.

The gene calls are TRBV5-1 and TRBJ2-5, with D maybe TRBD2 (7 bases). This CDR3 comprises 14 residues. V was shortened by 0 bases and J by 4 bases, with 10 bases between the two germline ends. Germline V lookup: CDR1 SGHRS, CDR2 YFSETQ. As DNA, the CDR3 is TGCGCCAGCAGCTTGGAGGGGGGGCCAGAGACCCAGTACTTC. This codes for CASSLEGGPETQYF.

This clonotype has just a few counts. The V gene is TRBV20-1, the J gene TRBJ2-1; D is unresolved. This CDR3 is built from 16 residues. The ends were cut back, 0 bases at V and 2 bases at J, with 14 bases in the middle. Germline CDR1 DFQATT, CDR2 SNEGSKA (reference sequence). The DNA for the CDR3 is TGCAGTGCTAGAGATCCTCCCCCCGCGCCCTACAATGAGCAGTTCTTC. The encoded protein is CSARDPPPAPYNEQFF.

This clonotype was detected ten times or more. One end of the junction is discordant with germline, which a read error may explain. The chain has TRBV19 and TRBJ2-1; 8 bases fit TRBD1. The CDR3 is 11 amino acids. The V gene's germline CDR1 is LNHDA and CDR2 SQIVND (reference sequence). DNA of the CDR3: TGTGCCAGCGGCAGGGGGCGGTTTTTGGTCTTC. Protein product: CASGRGRFLVF.

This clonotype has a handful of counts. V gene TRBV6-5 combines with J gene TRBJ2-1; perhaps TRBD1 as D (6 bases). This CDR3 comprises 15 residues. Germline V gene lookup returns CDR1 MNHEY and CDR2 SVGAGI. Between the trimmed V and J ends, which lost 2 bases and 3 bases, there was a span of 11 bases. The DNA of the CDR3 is TGTGCCAGCAGTTACGGACAGAGCCTCTACAATGAGCAGTTCTTC. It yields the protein CASSYGQSLYNEQFF.

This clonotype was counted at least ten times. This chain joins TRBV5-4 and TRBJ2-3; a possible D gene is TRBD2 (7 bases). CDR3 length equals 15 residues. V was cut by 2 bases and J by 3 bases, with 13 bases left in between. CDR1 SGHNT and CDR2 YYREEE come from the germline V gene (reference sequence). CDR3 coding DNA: TGTGCCAGCAGCTTTCAGGGGAGGGTAACAGATACGCAGTATTTT. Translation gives CASSFQGRVTDTQYF.

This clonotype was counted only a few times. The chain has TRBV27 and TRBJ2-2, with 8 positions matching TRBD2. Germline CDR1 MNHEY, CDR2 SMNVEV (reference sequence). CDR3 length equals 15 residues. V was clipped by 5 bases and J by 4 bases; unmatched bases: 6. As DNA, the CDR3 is TGTGCCAGCAGTCCTTCGGGGGGGCTCACCGGGGAGCTGTTTTTT. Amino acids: CASSPSGGLTGELFF.

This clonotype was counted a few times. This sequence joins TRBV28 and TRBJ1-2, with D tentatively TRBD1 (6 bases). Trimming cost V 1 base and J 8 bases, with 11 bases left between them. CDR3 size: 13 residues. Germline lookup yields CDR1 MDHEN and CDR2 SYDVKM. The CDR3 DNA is TGTGCCAGCAGTTTATCCCAGGGGTACGGCTACACCTTC. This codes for CASSLSQGYGYTF.